These 22 T cell receptor beta chains were sequenced from one sample in a study of shared clonotypes between healthy human individuals. Clones were sequenced by immunoSEQ multiplex PCR, and TCRdb holds only the in-frame ones, with some missing. Altogether millions of clones are present, roughly 94% being singletons, with the ten largest covering about 1.1%. Terminally differentiated effector memory CD45RA+ cells were excluded by CCR7 positive selection of CD45RO-negative cells. Input material: naive CD8+ T cells sorted from blood. These receptors all stem from a man aged 18 to 35 in good health.

The CDR3 loop reads CASSWGSESQPQHF. The CDR3 DNA reads TGTGCCAGCAGTTGGGGCAGCGAGAGTCAGCCCCAGCATTTT. V and J are TRBV27 and TRBJ1-5; TRBD1 might be the D (5 bases). CDR3 length: 14 residues. Per the germline V gene, CDR1 is MNHEY and CDR2 is SMNVEV (reference sequence). Trimming removed 4 bases from V and 6 bases from J, with 13 bases in between.

The chain has TRBV9 and TRBJ2-7; D is ambiguous. V gave up 2 bases and J gave up 3 bases, with 9 bases separating them. The CDR3 has 13 amino acids. CDR1 and CDR2 from the germline V gene are SGDLS and YYNGEE. DNA of the CDR3: TGTGCCAGCAGCGTGCAGACTGGCTACGAGCAGTACTTC. This codes for CASSVQTGYEQYF.

The chain employs TRBV7-9 and TRBJ2-3; TRBD2 matches 14 bases. Germline trimming cut 4 bases from V and 5 bases from J; bases unmatched to any gene: 5. CDR3 length: 16 residues. CDR1 SEHNR and CDR2 FQNEAQ come from the germline V gene (reference sequence). The CDR3 spells CASSSRGLAGEDTQYF. CDR3 nucleotides: TGTGCCAGCAGCTCACGGGGACTAGCGGGAGAAGATACGCAGTATTTT.

This clone has just one count. This chain connects TRBV5-6 to TRBJ2-5; D uncertain. The germline V and J ends were trimmed by 5 bases and 5 bases, with 10 bases remaining between them. In germline, CDR1 is SGHDT, CDR2 YYEEEE. This CDR3 is 12 amino acids long. The CDR3 here is CASRNVEETQYF. In DNA form, the CDR3 reads TGTGCCAGCAGAAACGTAGAGGAGACCCAGTACTTC.

As concerns this clone: This sample also contains other DNA sequences that code for the same CDR3. The CDR3 DNA reads as TGTGCCATCAGCCCGACAGAAACCTACGAGCAGTACTTC. It yields the protein CAISPTETYEQYF. The chain employs TRBV10-3 and TRBJ2-7; a possible D gene is TRBD1 (5 bases). The CDR3 has 13 amino acids. Germline assignment: CDR1 ENHRY and CDR2 SYGVKD. V was trimmed by 6 bases and J by 2 bases, leaving 11 bases between them.

V and J are TRBV28 and TRBJ1-2; D not resolved. Trimming left V 7 bases short and J 1 base short, with 13 bases between. The CDR3 covers 14 residues. Germline V gives CDR1 MDHEN, CDR2 SYDVKM. The DNA for the CDR3 is TGTGCCAGCAATCCCATTCTACATAACTATGGCTACACCTTC. Translating gives CASNPILHNYGYTF.

V usage is TRBV28 and J usage is TRBJ2-7, with TRBD2 as a possible D gene (6 bases). The germline CDR1 and CDR2 sequences are MDHEN and SYDVKM. V shed 3 bases and J shed 4 bases, with 10 bases lying between them. CDR3 length equals 13 residues. In DNA form, the CDR3 reads TGTGCCAGCAGTTTTGGAGGGGAGTACGAGCAGTACTTC. It codes for CASSFGGEYEQYF.

The chain recombines TRBV29-1 with TRBJ2-1; possible D gene TRBD2, 5 bases. Germline V lookup: CDR1 SQVTM, CDR2 ANQGSEA. Trimming took 7 bases from V and 6 from J, leaving 13 bases between them. The CDR3 is 12 residues long. For the CDR3, the DNA is TGCAGCGCGCGGGCAGCTTTCAATGAGCAGTTCTTC. This sequence encodes CSARAAFNEQFF.

The CDR3 nucleotides read TGTGCCAGTAGTATCCCGGATTACAATGAGCAGTTCTTC. Protein: CASSIPDYNEQFF. The V gene is TRBV19, the J gene TRBJ2-1; D call uncertain. There are 13 residues in the CDR3. The V gene's germline CDR1 is LNHDA and CDR2 SQIVND (reference sequence). V lost 3 bases to trimming and J lost 4 bases, with 7 bases between them.

This chain connects TRBV30 to TRBJ2-5, with TRBD1 matching over 7 bases. The end of the DNA is better explained by TRBJ2-7, so the J call may be wrong. CDR3 length: 19 amino acids. CDR1 is GTSNPN, CDR2 SVGIG, per germline (reference sequence). The CDR3 DNA sequence: TGTGCCTGGAGCGTAACCCTGGGCCGGAGGAGACAGGGTATGTACGAGCAGTACTTC. Translation: CAWSVTLGRRRQGMYEQYF.

The chain couples TRBV5-6 to TRBJ1-2; TRBD1 is a possible D gene (5 bases). This CDR3 region has 15 residues. The V end was cut by 3 bases, the J end by 9 bases, with 21 bases between. CDR1 SGHDT and CDR2 YYEEEE come from the germline V gene. CDR3 DNA: TGTGCCAGCAGCTGGGGGACGGACCTCTCGAGTAGCTACACCTTC. Encoded protein: CASSWGTDLSSSYTF.

This clone was picked up one time. The chain is built from TRBV5-6 and TRBJ2-7; tentative D call: TRBD1 (5 bases). Germline V gene lookup returns CDR1 SGHDT and CDR2 YYEEEE. The CDR3 contains 13 residues. Trimming left V 2 bases short and J 4 bases short, with 10 bases between. In DNA form, the CDR3 reads TGTGCCAGCAGCTTCGGAAGGGGATACGAGCAGTACTTC. Translating gives CASSFGRGYEQYF.

The gene calls are TRBV19 and TRBJ1-6, with TRBD1 matching over 8 bases. This CDR3 has 15 residues. V lost 3 bases and J lost 9; bases outside the gene matches: 7. Germline V gene lookup returns CDR1 LNHDA and CDR2 SQIVND (reference sequence). The CDR3 loop is CASSIWTGSGSPLHF. The DNA for the CDR3 is TGTGCCAGTAGTATTTGGACAGGGTCAGGTTCACCCCTCCACTTT.

This chain connects TRBV5-4 to TRBJ1-5, with 7 bases fitting TRBD1. The trim removed 5 bases at V and 3 bases at J, leaving 8 bases unmatched. Germline V gives CDR1 SGHNT, CDR2 YYREEE (reference sequence). CDR3 length: 15 amino acids. The CDR3 sequence is CASSRTGVDNQPQHF. The CDR3 DNA is TGTGCCAGCAGTAGAACAGGGGTTGACAATCAGCCCCAGCATTTT.

The rearrangement joins TRBV7-6 to TRBJ1-5, with TRBD1 matching over 7 bases. The V gene end was trimmed by 0 bases and the J gene end by 5 bases; junction bases not matched to a gene: 4. The CDR3 is 15 amino acids. Germline CDR1 reads SGHVS; CDR2 reads FNYEAQ. In nucleotides, the CDR3 is TGTGCCAGCAGCTTAGCGGCAGGGGGGTATCAGCCCCAGCATTTT. It is translated as CASSLAAGGYQPQHF.

This clone was seen just once. This sequence joins TRBV6-6 and TRBJ2-1; D possibly matches TRBD1 or TRBD2 (5 bases each). The germline V gene has CDR1 MNHNY and CDR2 SVGAGI (reference sequence). There are 14 residues in the CDR3. V lost 5 bases and J lost 2, with 10 bases in between. The CDR3: CASSLLGAYNEQFF. CDR3 DNA sequence: TGTGCCAGCAGTCTTTTGGGGGCCTACAATGAGCAGTTCTTC.

The rearrangement links TRBV7-9 to TRBJ2-1, with D possibly being TRBD2 (5 bases). The CDR3 sequence is 12 residues long. V lost 5 bases to trimming and J lost 8 bases, with 10 bases between them. The germline gives CDR1 SEHNR, CDR2 FQNEAQ (reference sequence). CDR3 bases: TGTGCCAGCAGCCCTACTAGTTATGAGCAGTTCTTC. Its protein is CASSPTSYEQFF.

The chain is built from TRBV7-9 and TRBJ2-3; 11 nucleotides line up with TRBD2. The CDR3 spans 16 residues. CDR1 SEHNR and CDR2 FQNEAQ come from the germline V gene (reference sequence). The ends lost 5 bases at V and 2 bases at J; junction bases unmatched: 6. The CDR3 reads CASSRQTSGDTDTQYF. Written as DNA, the CDR3 is TGTGCCAGCAGCAGACAGACTAGCGGGGACACAGATACGCAGTATTTT.

V is TRBV27 and J is TRBJ2-7, with 8 bases identical to TRBD2. The CDR3 has 12 amino acids. V was pared by 7 bases and J by 7 bases, with 6 bases of the junction left unmatched. Per germline, CDR1 MNHEY and CDR2 SMNVEV (reference sequence). CDR3: CASTAGGGEQYF. CDR3 nucleotide sequence: TGTGCCAGCACCGCGGGGGGAGGGGAGCAGTACTTC.

The rearrangement links TRBV2 to TRBJ2-1; 13 bases are a match to TRBD2. The CDR3 has 17 amino acids. Germline CDR1 and CDR2: SNHLY and FYNNEI. V dropped 1 base and J dropped 4; count of bases not matched to a gene: 4. CDR3 DNA: TGTGCCAGCAGTGAAGTGACTAGCGGGGGGACTTACAATGAGCAGTTCTTC. It codes for CASSEVTSGGTYNEQFF.

The rearrangement uses TRBV27 and TRBJ2-6, with 7 nucleotides matching TRBD1. V shed 5 bases and J 0 bases; nucleotides not matched to a gene: 7. This CDR3 has 17 amino acids. The V gene's germline CDR1 is MNHEY and CDR2 SMNVEV (reference sequence). DNA of the CDR3: TGTGCCAGCAGTCCACGGGACAGTAGCTCTGGGGCCAACGTCCTGACTTTC. Translated: CASSPRDSSSGANVLTF.

J is TRBJ2-2 and V is TRBV9; no clear D gene. CDR3 length equals 14 residues. The V end lost 3 bases, the J end lost 1 base, and 7 bases lay between the germline ends. The germline CDR1 and CDR2 sequences are SGDLS and YYNGEE. CDR3 sequence: CASSAHGNTGELFF. The CDR3 DNA reads TGTGCCAGCAGCGCCCACGGGAACACCGGGGAGCTGTTTTTT.